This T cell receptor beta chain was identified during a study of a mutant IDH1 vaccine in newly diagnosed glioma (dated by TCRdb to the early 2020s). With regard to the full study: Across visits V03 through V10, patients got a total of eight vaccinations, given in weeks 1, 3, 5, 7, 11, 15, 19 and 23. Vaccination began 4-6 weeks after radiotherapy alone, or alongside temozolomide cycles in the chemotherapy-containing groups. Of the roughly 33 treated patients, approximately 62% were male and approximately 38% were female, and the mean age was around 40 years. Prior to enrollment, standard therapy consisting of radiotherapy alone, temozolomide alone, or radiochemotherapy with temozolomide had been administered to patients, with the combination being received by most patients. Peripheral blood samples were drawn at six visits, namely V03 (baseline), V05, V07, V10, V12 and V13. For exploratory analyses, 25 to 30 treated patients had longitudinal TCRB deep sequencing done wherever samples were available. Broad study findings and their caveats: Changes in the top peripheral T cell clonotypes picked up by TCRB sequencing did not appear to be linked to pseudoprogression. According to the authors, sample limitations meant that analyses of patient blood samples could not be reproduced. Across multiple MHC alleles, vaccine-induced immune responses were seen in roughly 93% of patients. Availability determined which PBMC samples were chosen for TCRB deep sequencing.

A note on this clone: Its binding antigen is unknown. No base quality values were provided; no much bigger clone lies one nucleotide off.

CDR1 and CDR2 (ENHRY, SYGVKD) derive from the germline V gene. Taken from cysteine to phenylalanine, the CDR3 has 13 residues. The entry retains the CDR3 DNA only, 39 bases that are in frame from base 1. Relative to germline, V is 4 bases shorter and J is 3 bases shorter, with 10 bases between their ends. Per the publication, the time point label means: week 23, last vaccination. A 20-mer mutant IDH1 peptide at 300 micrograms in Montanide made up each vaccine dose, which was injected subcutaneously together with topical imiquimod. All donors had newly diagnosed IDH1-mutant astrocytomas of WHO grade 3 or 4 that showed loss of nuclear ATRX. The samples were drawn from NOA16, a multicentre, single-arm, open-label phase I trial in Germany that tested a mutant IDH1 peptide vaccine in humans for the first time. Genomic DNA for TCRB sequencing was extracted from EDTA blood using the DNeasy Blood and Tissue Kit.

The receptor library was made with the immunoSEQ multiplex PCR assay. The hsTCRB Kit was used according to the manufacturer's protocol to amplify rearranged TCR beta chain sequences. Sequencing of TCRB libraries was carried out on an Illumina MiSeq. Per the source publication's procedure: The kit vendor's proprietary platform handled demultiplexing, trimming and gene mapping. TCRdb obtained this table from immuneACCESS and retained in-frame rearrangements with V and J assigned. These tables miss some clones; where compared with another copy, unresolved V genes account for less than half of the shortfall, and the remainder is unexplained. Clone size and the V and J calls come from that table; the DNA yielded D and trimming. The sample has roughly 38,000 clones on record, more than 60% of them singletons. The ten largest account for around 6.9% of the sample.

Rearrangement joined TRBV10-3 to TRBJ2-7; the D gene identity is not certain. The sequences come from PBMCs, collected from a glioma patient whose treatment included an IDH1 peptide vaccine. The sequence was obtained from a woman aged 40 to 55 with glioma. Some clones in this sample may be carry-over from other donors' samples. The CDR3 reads CAISAGSGYEQYF. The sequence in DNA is TGTGCCATCAGTGCCGGAAGTGGCTACGAGCAGTACTTC.